This T cell receptor beta chain was documented in a study of CD8+CD57+ T cells in acquired aplastic anemia. Study-wide context: The mean DNA yield obtained from sorted CD4+ and CD8+ cells came to around 3 ug.

Trimming took 5 bases from V and 7 from J, leaving 18 bases between them. Germline CDR1 and CDR2: SEHNR and FQNEAQ (reference sequence). There are 16 residues in the CDR3. Genomic DNA constituted the template upon which TCR beta VDJ and CDR3 profiling was performed. TCRdb reanalysed the reads using MiXCR and keeps one entry per CDR3 protein. This repertoire shows about 190,000 distinct CDR3 sequences, 64% found once; its top ten account for around 45%. This clonotype was recorded only once. Antigen specificity is unknown. Study conclusions and caveats: Any difference that existed in CD8+ Simpson's diversity between patients and controls was not significant. Patients and controls shared around 30 CD8+ CDR3 sequences.

Material for sequencing was sorted CD4+, CD8+, or CD8+CD57+ T cells (not recorded which) from PBMCs. V gene TRBV7-9 combines with J gene TRBJ1-6; no firm D call. The TCR comes from a human donor with severe aplastic anemia or a healthy control (not recorded which). As DNA, the CDR3 is TGTGCCAGCAGCCAAGTTGGTCGCGGAGGGAATTCACCCCTCCACTTT. This translates into CASSQVGRGGNSPLHF.